This TCR beta chain came from a study of breast tumors, draining lymph nodes, adjacent tissues. Study findings and constraints: Tumor and nontumor repertoires were significantly more similar in luminal-like than in basal-like breast cancer. Findings are consistent with lymph node origin and intratumoral expansion of most tumor T cells. Data only fit, rather than demonstrated, lymph node origin of most tumor T cells. Tumors had less TCR diversity than lymph nodes, more than nontumor tissue.

There are many counts of this clonotype. The antigen remains unidentified. Axillary draining lymph nodes of breast cancer patients supplied the node samples. Germline loops: CDR1 MGHRA, CDR2 YSYEKL. V lost 0 bases and J lost 7, with 10 bases in between. This CDR3 comprises 14 residues. Each CDR3 protein gets one entry after TCRdb re-called the multiplex PCR reads with MiXCR. The table records over 200,000 distinct CDR3 sequences, under 40% of them present only once. The chain recombines TRBV4-1 with TRBJ2-1; unclear D gene. This receptor was obtained from a female donor with breast cancer. Some clones in this sample may be carry-over from other donors' samples. Sequencing input: axillary lymph node tissue. The CDR3: CASSQERSRNEQFF. The CDR3 nucleotides read TGCGCCAGCAGCCAAGAGCGTAGCCGGAATGAGCAGTTCTTC.